These 25 T cell receptor beta chains were all obtained from the same sample, sequenced in a study of blood T cell repertoires in COVID-19. Using immunoSEQ multiplex PCR, the repertoire was profiled, and TCRdb retains in-frame clones only, with some absent. The sample shows about 84,000 clones, 60% to 75% of them seen only once. The sample taken for sequencing was peripheral blood. Every receptor here comes from a man between 50 and 59 years old with active or convalescent COVID-19.

The chain has TRBV2 and TRBJ1-2; D possibly corresponds to TRBD1 (5 bases). The CDR3 has 11 amino acids. Germline CDR1 and CDR2: SNHLY and FYNNEI. V shed 6 bases and J shed 9 bases, with 11 bases lying between them. DNA for the CDR3: TGTGCCAGCAGGGGGAAGGGGCGCTACACCTTC. Its protein is CASRGKGRYTF.

This clone was seen only a few times. The rearrangement joins TRBV6-5 to TRBJ1-5; D not resolved. The V and J ends lost 0 bases and 10 bases respectively, with 10 bases between them. The CDR3 runs 13 residues. From germline, CDR1 is MNHEY and CDR2 SVGAGI. The CDR3 DNA follows: TGTGCCAGCAGTTACTCGTCCAGTGAACCCCAGCATTTT. It specifies CASSYSSSEPQHF.

The chain recombines TRBV9 with TRBJ1-2; the D gene is possibly TRBD1 (6 bases). CDR3 size: 13 residues. Between the trimmed V and J ends, which lost 5 bases and 4 bases, there was a span of 12 bases. Germline values: CDR1 SGDLS, CDR2 YYNGEE. DNA of the CDR3: TGTGCCAGCAGAGTCCGGGACACCTATGGCTACACCTTC. It specifies CASRVRDTYGYTF.

The V call is TRBV27, the J call TRBJ2-5; 11 bases agree with TRBD2. CDR3 length: 16 amino acids. In germline, CDR1 is MNHEY, CDR2 SMNVEV (reference sequence). With V trimmed by 6 bases and J by 2 bases, 8 bases remained unmatched. The DNA of the CDR3 is TGTGCCAGCAGCCTGACTAGCGGGGATCGGCAAGAGACCCAGTACTTC. It codes for CASSLTSGDRQETQYF.

The chain carries TRBV6-5 and TRBJ2-1; 8 positions match TRBD2. The CDR3 totals 15 residues. V dropped 5 bases and J dropped 2; count of bases not matched to a gene: 5. Germline V gene data show CDR1 as MNHEY and CDR2 as SVGAGI. CDR3 in DNA: TGTGCCAGCAGTCTTTCGGGACTAGCCTACAATGAGCAGTTCTTC. As protein: CASSLSGLAYNEQFF.

V and J are TRBV7-2 and TRBJ2-7; TRBD1 matches 7 bases. Per the germline V gene, CDR1 is SGHTA and CDR2 is FQGNSA. V lost 0 bases to trimming and J lost 1 base; unmatched junction nucleotides: 3. This CDR3 comprises 15 residues. CDR3 nucleotides: TGTGCCAGCAGCTTAGCGGGACAGACGTCCTACGAGCAGTACTTC. The encoded protein is CASSLAGQTSYEQYF.

V and J are TRBV6-5 and TRBJ2-2, with TRBD2 identical over 14 bases. Germline trimming cut 6 bases from V and 6 bases from J; bases unmatched to any gene: 3. The CDR3 runs 15 residues. Germline V gives CDR1 MNHEY, CDR2 SVGAGI. CDR3 in DNA: TGTGCCAGCAGCGGACTAGCGGGGGGATCCGGGGAGCTGTTTTTT. Translating gives CASSGLAGGSGELFF.

V usage is TRBV19 and J usage is TRBJ2-5; the match to TRBD2 covers 7 bases. This CDR3 contains 15 residues. The germline CDR1 and CDR2 sequences are LNHDA and SQIVND (reference sequence). Germline trimming cut 6 bases from V and 4 bases from J; bases unmatched to any gene: 11. The CDR3, as DNA: TGTGCCAGTAGCAGGAGGGAGGGGATGGGAGAGACCCAGTACTTC. Translating it yields CASSRREGMGETQYF.

Remarks on this clone: The sample carries other DNA sequences with the same CDR3. The chain employs TRBV19 and TRBJ2-6; D ambiguous. V shed 3 bases and J shed 0 bases, with 6 bases lying between them. Germline V gene sequence: CDR1 LNHDA, CDR2 SQIVND (reference sequence). The CDR3 extends over 15 amino acids. CDR3 coding DNA: TGTGCCAGTAGTATCGACTCCTCTGGGGCCAACGTCCTGACTTTC. Its translation: CASSIDSSGANVLTF.

In this sample, this clone turned up once. This chain joins TRBV7-3 and TRBJ2-5, with 7 bases identical to TRBD1. J gave up 2 bases and V 1 base, and 10 bases lay outside the gene matches. Germline assignment: CDR1 SGHTA and CDR2 FQGTGA. CDR3 size: 17 residues. CDR3 in DNA: TGTGCCAGCAGCTTAAGCCCCGGCAGGGGGTATCAAGAGACCCAGTACTTC. Its protein is CASSLSPGRGYQETQYF.

V usage is TRBV7-2 and J usage is TRBJ2-5; 12 bases map to TRBD2. The CDR3 loop spans 17 amino acids. The germline gives CDR1 SGHTA, CDR2 FQGNSA. Trimming took 5 bases from V and 5 from J; bases not matched to a gene: 12. DNA of the CDR3: TGTGCCAGCAGCGCTAGAACTAGCGGGGGGCTGGGGGAGACCCAGTACTTC. Its translation: CASSARTSGGLGETQYF.

In DNA form, the CDR3 reads TGTGCCAGCAGCGTAGACGGAGCCTACGAGCAGTACTTC. Translating gives CASSVDGAYEQYF. The gene calls are TRBV9 and TRBJ2-7; D is undetermined. This CDR3 comprises 13 residues. Trimming pared 0 bases from V and 2 bases from J, leaving 6 bases between. The germline gives CDR1 SGDLS, CDR2 YYNGEE.

The chain uses TRBV25-1 and TRBJ1-1; D not resolved. The CDR3 totals 14 residues. Trimming stripped 4 bases from V and 3 bases from J, with 12 bases between. Germline V gene data show CDR1 as MGHDK and CDR2 as SYGVNS. In DNA form, the CDR3 reads TGTGCCAGCAGTGGACTTCGATGGGACACTGAAGCTTTCTTT. Amino acid sequence: CASSGLRWDTEAFF. The variable domain in full, completed from reference TRBV25-1 and TRBJ1-1, reads EADIYQTPRYLVIGTGKKITLECSQTMGHDKMYWYQQDPGMELHLIHYSYGVNSTEKGDLSSESTVSRIRTEHFPLTLESARPSHTSQYLCASSGLRWDTEAFFGQGTRLTVV.

The chain combines TRBV7-7 with TRBJ2-1; D perhaps matches TRBD1 (5 bases). CDR1 and CDR2 from the germline V gene are SSHAT and FNYEAQ (reference sequence). Trimming cost V 1 base and J 1 base, with 14 bases left between them. The CDR3 has 17 amino acids. CDR3 sequence (DNA): TGTGCCAGCAGCTTAGGTGCGTTCAGGGCTTCCTACAATGAGCAGTTCTTC. Its protein product is CASSLGAFRASYNEQFF.

This clone has only one observation. The chain is built from TRBV7-8 and TRBJ2-7; the match to TRBD1 covers 9 bases. The CDR3 runs to 15 residues. Germline V gene sequence: CDR1 SGHVS, CDR2 FQNEAQ. The J segment lost 6 bases and the V segment lost 7 bases, leaving 13 bases of the junction unmatched. The CDR3 spells CASTSQPGQGSEQYF. As DNA, the CDR3 is TGTGCCAGCACCTCCCAACCGGGACAGGGCTCCGAGCAGTACTTC. Together with reference TRBV7-8 and TRBJ2-7, the CDR3 gives the full variable domain: GAGVSQSPRYKVAKRGQDVALRCDPISGHVSLFWYQQALGQGPEFLTYFQNEAQLDKSGLPSDRFFAERPEGSVSTLKIQRTQQEDSAVYLCASTSQPGQGSEQYFGPGTRLTVT.

V usage is TRBV2 and J usage is TRBJ2-7; possible D gene TRBD1, 6 bases. V was cut by 4 bases and J by 0 bases, with 10 bases left in between. The germline gives CDR1 SNHLY, CDR2 FYNNEI. CDR3 length equals 14 residues. The CDR3 DNA sequence: TGTGCCAGCAGTGGGGGGCCCAGCTCCTACGAGCAGTACTTC. Translating it yields CASSGGPSSYEQYF.

The chain carries TRBV30 and TRBJ2-3; 11 bases are a match to TRBD2. The germline V gene has CDR1 GTSNPN and CDR2 SVGIG (reference sequence). There are 15 residues in the CDR3. V lost 3 bases and J lost 4; bases outside the gene matches: 6. CDR3 amino acids: CAWSRSSGGADTQYF. The CDR3 region has the DNA TGTGCCTGGAGCCGGAGTAGCGGGGGGGCAGATACGCAGTATTTT.

V is TRBV28 and J is TRBJ2-1, with TRBD1 as a possible D gene (5 bases). CDR1 is MDHEN, CDR2 SYDVKM, per germline. CDR3 size: 16 residues. V lost 3 bases, J lost 3 bases, and 15 bases lay in between. The CDR3 is CASSLTGQGFYNEQFF. The CDR3, as DNA: TGTGCCAGCAGTTTGACCGGGCAGGGCTTCTACAATGAGCAGTTCTTC.

The sample holds a few counts of this clone. The V gene is TRBV9, the J gene TRBJ2-3; 7 bases are a match to TRBD1. The CDR3 has 14 residues. J lost 4 bases, V lost 2 bases, and 4 bases had no gene match. The germline gives CDR1 SGDLS, CDR2 YYNGEE. The CDR3 nucleotides read TGTGCCAGCAGCGTCACAGGGGTCCCAGATACGCAGTATTTT. Translated, it gives CASSVTGVPDTQYF.

This chain connects TRBV2 to TRBJ2-7; 11 bases line up with TRBD1. V dropped 7 bases and J dropped 2; count of bases not matched to a gene: 7. Germline V gene data show CDR1 as SNHLY and CDR2 as FYNNEI. This CDR3 has 15 residues. The CDR3 bases are TGTGCCAGCACCTCCGGGACAGGGGGACCCTACGAGCAGTACTTC. It encodes CASTSGTGGPYEQYF.

The rearrangement links TRBV3-1 (or the pseudogene TRBV3-2) to TRBJ2-5; TRBD2 agrees at 7 bases. Per germline, CDR1 LGHDT and CDR2 YNNKEL (reference sequence). The V segment lost 1 base and the J segment 5 bases; nucleotides outside the gene matches: 13. The CDR3 is 17 amino acids. CDR3: CASSQGVSRLAVETQYF. The CDR3 DNA follows: TGTGCCAGCAGCCAAGGGGTTTCGAGACTAGCCGTGGAGACCCAGTACTTC.

There are a few counts of this clone. The rearrangement links TRBV10-1 to TRBJ1-1; no reliable D call. V was cut by 2 bases and J by 4 bases, with 8 bases left in between. This CDR3 region has 13 residues. CDR1 is WNHNN, CDR2 SYGVQD, per germline (reference sequence). This chain's CDR3 is CASSEVRGTEAFF. In nucleotides, the CDR3 is TGCGCCAGCAGTGAGGTACGAGGCACTGAAGCTTTCTTT.

The J gene is TRBJ1-2, the V gene TRBV5-1, with D unclear. The CDR3 length is 15 residues. V dropped 0 bases and J dropped 4 bases, with 13 bases sitting between them. CDR1 is SGHRS, CDR2 YFSETQ, per germline. This CDR3 reads CASSLGATGTYGYTF. CDR3 in DNA: TGCGCCAGCAGCTTGGGGGCGACGGGAACCTATGGCTACACCTTC.

This rearrangement joins TRBV3-1 (or the pseudogene TRBV3-2) to TRBJ1-4; 9 bases agree with TRBD1. V was pared by 2 bases and J by 8 bases, with 3 bases of the junction left unmatched. The CDR3 totals 14 residues. Germline assignment: CDR1 LGHDT and CDR2 YNNKEL (reference sequence). CDR3 sequence: CASSQQDRGEKLFF. DNA of the CDR3: TGTGCCAGCAGCCAACAGGACAGGGGAGAAAAACTGTTTTTT.

This clone is a singleton in its sample. This same CDR3 is encoded by further DNA sequences in the sample. The chain uses TRBV12-3 or TRBV12-4 and TRBJ2-3; no clear D gene. With 7 bases removed from V and 6 bases from J, the gap between germline ends came to 11 bases. CDR3 length equals 12 residues. The CDR3 DNA reads as TGTGCCAGCACTAGACGAACGGATACGCAGTATTTT. Protein sequence: CASTRRTDTQYF.